These 7 T cell receptor beta chains originate from one sample sequenced in a study of shared clonotypes between healthy human individuals. This table comes from immunoSEQ multiplex PCR, and its TCRdb copy is limited to in-frame clones, with some not included. The sample records over a million clones, 70% to 80% being singletons. Sequenced input: memory CD4+ T cells from PBMCs. Described subset: CD45RA-negative fraction. The receptors here all came from a man aged 18 to 30 in good health. Some clones in this sample may be carry-over from other donors' samples.

V and J are TRBV11-2 and TRBJ2-5; 8 bases align to TRBD2. The DNA end is a closer match to TRBJ2-7, so the J assignment may be wrong. The germline CDR1 and CDR2 sequences are SGHAT and FQNNGV. The CDR3 consists of 15 residues. The CDR3 nucleotides are TGTGCCAGCAGCTTAGCCGTAGCGGGGATCTACGAGCAGTACTTC. Encoded protein: CASSLAVAGIYEQYF.

The J gene is TRBJ2-3, the V gene TRBV2; 8 bases line up with TRBD2. Per germline, CDR1 SNHLY and CDR2 FYNNEI. CDR3 length equals 15 residues. V was clipped by 5 bases and J by 0 bases; unmatched bases: 4. CDR3 protein: CASSRLAHSTDTQYF. Here the CDR3 DNA reads TGTGCCAGCAGTAGACTAGCGCATAGCACAGATACGCAGTATTTT.

The chain uses TRBV10-3 and TRBJ2-2; D gene uncertain. Germline assignment: CDR1 ENHRY and CDR2 SYGVKD. The CDR3 runs 11 residues. Trimming cost V 6 bases and J 9 bases, with 8 bases left between them. CDR3 amino acids: CAISAPRELFF. The CDR3 DNA is TGTGCCATCAGCGCGCCCCGGGAGCTGTTTTTT.

The gene calls are TRBV18 and TRBJ1-2, with TRBD1 matching 11 bases. The V gene's germline CDR1 is KGHSH and CDR2 LQKENI. After removal of 3 bases from V and 1 base from J, the junction contained 1 base not matched to a gene. The CDR3 totals 15 residues. As DNA, the CDR3 is TGTGCCAGCTCACCGGGACAGGGGGTTAACTATGGCTACACCTTC. As protein: CASSPGQGVNYGYTF. Together with reference TRBV18 and TRBJ1-2, the CDR3 gives the full variable domain: NAGVMQNPRHLVRRRGQEARLRCSPMKGHSHVYWYRQLPEEGLKFMVYLQKENIIDESGMPKERFSAEFPKEGPSILRIQQVVRGDSAAYFCASSPGQGVNYGYTFGSGTRLTVV.

The chain links TRBV12-5 to TRBJ2-3; D is uncertain. From germline, CDR1 is LGHNT and CDR2 FRNRAP. This CDR3 is built from 12 residues. Trimming removed 1 base at V and 4 bases at J, with 3 bases between. As DNA, the CDR3 is TGTGCTAGTGGTTTGGAGGCAGATACGCAGTATTTT. It specifies CASGLEADTQYF. The full variable domain, rest sourced from reference TRBV12-5 and TRBJ2-3, is DARVTQTPRHKVTEMGQEVTMRCQPILGHNTVFWYRQTMMQGLELLAYFRNRAPLDDSGMPKDRFSAEMPDATLATLKIQPSEPRDSAVYFCASGLEADTQYFGPGTRLTVL.

The chain recombines TRBV5-1 with TRBJ2-5, with 11 bases identical to TRBD2. V lost 4 bases and J lost 10; bases outside the gene matches: 15. The CDR3 sequence is 16 residues long. Germline V gene sequence: CDR1 SGHRS, CDR2 YFSETQ. Here the CDR3 reads CASSNLAGGRALSQYF. As DNA, the CDR3 is TGCGCCAGCAGCAACCTAGCGGGGGGCCGGGCGTTGAGCCAGTACTTC.

A word on this clone: A much more abundant neighbour one base away suggests this may be a read error. The V gene is TRBV7-7, the J gene TRBJ1-1, with unresolved D. This CDR3 has 13 amino acids. Germline V lookup: CDR1 SSHAT, CDR2 FNYEAQ (reference sequence). V was clipped by 2 bases and J by 0 bases, with 4 bases between them. The CDR3 nucleotides read TGTGCCAGCAGCTTAACGTTGAACACTGAAGCTTTCTTT. As protein: CASSLTLNTEAFF.